Reported below is one T cell receptor beta chain. Its antigen remains unidentified. Sequencing was performed with immunoSEQ multiplex PCR; in TCRdb, only in-frame clones are kept and a portion is missing. The sample has about 150,000 clones; 70% to 90% are singletons. CDR3 length: 15 residues. After removal of 3 bases from V and 0 bases from J, the junction contained 6 bases not matched to a gene. The germline CDR1 and CDR2 sequences are SGHDT and YYEEEE. The sample comes from a study of T cell responses to AZD1222 COVID-19 vaccine. Looking at the study overall: Combined were second doses at about 4 or about 12 weeks. General study results and limits: Spike-specific TCR breadth and depth rose after two AZD1222 doses. White British people made up most donors, females outnumbered males, and clonal diversity was possibly underestimated. The study reported that nearly half of spike-specific TCRs target unmutated variant regions.

This specimen was peripheral blood, taken on day 0 of AZD1222 vaccination. The V call is TRBV5-6, the J call TRBJ2-7, with 7 bases identical to TRBD2. The origin of this receptor is an adult in good health. CDR3 protein: CASSSAGDPSYEQYF. The CDR3 DNA reads TGTGCCAGCAGCTCTGCGGGAGATCCCTCCTACGAGCAGTACTTC.